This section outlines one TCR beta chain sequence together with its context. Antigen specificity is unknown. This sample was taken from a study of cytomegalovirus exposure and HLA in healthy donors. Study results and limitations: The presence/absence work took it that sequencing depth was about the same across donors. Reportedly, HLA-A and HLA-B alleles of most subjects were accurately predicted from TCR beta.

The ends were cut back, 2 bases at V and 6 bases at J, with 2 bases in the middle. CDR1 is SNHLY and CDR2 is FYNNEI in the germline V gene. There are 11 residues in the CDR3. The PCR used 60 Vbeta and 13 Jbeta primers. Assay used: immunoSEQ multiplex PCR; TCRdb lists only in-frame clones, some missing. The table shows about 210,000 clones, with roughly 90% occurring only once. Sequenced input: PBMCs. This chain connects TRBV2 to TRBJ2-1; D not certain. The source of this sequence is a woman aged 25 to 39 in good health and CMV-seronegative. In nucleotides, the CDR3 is TGTGCCAGCAGTGAACTCAATGAGCAGTTCTTC. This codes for CASSELNEQFF.